Shown below are 12 T cell receptor beta chains from a single sample sequenced in a study of control samples from healthy donors and cancer patients. Profiling relied on immunoSEQ multiplex PCR, and the TCRdb table lists in-frame clones only, not all of them. The sample has about 120,000 clones, 75% to 90% seen once. The sequenced sample consisted of PBMCs. These receptor sequences come from a woman aged 45-65 years with colorectal cancer.

The chain's CDR3 is CASSEGTLYEQYF. CDR3 coding DNA: TGCGCCAGCAGTGAAGGGACACTCTACGAGCAGTACTTC. V gene TRBV10-1 combines with J gene TRBJ2-7, with D maybe TRBD1 (6 bases). V lost 3 bases and J lost 3, with 9 bases in between. Germline V lookup: CDR1 WNHNN, CDR2 SYGVQD (reference sequence). The CDR3 contains 13 residues.

This chain connects TRBV2 to TRBJ2-2; 9 bases are shared with TRBD2. The CDR3 sequence is 15 residues long. CDR1 and CDR2 (germline): SNHLY, FYNNEI. The V and J ends lost 6 bases and 4 bases, in that order; junction bases with no gene match: 6. The CDR3 DNA is TGTGCCAGCAGAGGGCTAGCGGGACGCACCGGGGAGCTGTTTTTT. Translating it yields CASRGLAGRTGELFF.

V and J are TRBV18 and TRBJ1-1; D is possibly TRBD1 (5 bases). The CDR3 has 13 amino acids. V gave up 2 bases and J gave up 6 bases, with 10 bases separating them. Germline assignment: CDR1 KGHSH and CDR2 LQKENI. CDR3 sequence (DNA): TGTGCCAGCTCACCAGGGGGATTCTCTGAAGCTTTCTTT. This translates into CASSPGGFSEAFF.

The V call is TRBV5-1, the J call TRBJ2-7, with 7 positions matching TRBD1. Germline V gives CDR1 SGHRS, CDR2 YFSETQ. V lost 4 bases and J lost 0; bases outside the gene matches: 7. The CDR3 contains 15 residues. The CDR3 loop is CASSPRQGASYEQYF. In DNA, the CDR3 is TGCGCCAGCAGCCCAAGACAGGGAGCCTCCTACGAGCAGTACTTC. Looking up the rest from reference TRBV5-1 and TRBJ2-7 gives the full variable domain: KAGVTQTPRYLIKTRGQQVTLSCSPISGHRSVSWYQQTPGQGLQFLFEYFSETQRNKGNFPGRFSGRQFSNSRSEMNVSTLELGDSALYLCASSPRQGASYEQYFGPGTRLTVT.

The chain couples TRBV7-9 to TRBJ2-3; D gene ambiguous. Germline V gene data show CDR1 as SEHNR and CDR2 as FQNEAQ (reference sequence). Trimming shortened V by 3 bases and J by 1 base, and 8 bases separated the two germline ends. The CDR3 extends over 14 amino acids. The CDR3 is CASSFAGGTDTQYF. CDR3 nucleotides: TGTGCCAGCAGCTTTGCAGGTGGCACAGATACGCAGTATTTT.

This clone was observed once. This rearrangement joins TRBV28 to TRBJ2-5; D possibly corresponds to TRBD2 (5 bases). Trimming cost V 0 bases and J 4 bases, with 6 bases left between them. The CDR3 covers 13 residues. Germline V CDR1 and CDR2: MDHEN, SYDVKM. CDR3 in DNA: TGTGCCAGCAGTTTATGGGGGAGAGAGACCCAGTACTTC. This gives the protein CASSLWGRETQYF.

The rearrangement links TRBV5-6 to TRBJ1-2; 10 nucleotides align to TRBD1. The junction had 11 bases not matched to a gene; V was cut back by 0 bases and J by 12 bases. This CDR3 is 15 amino acids long. CDR1 is SGHDT, CDR2 YYEEEE, per germline. The CDR3: CASSLGDRGRIADTF. The CDR3 DNA is TGTGCCAGCAGCTTGGGAGACAGGGGGCGAATAGCGGACACCTTC.

The chain uses TRBV5-6 and TRBJ2-5; 9 bases map to TRBD2. Germline trimming cut 1 base from V and 7 bases from J; bases unmatched to any gene: 11. The CDR3 is 16 residues long. CDR1 and CDR2 (germline): SGHDT, YYEEEE. The CDR3 DNA follows: TGTGCCAGCAGCTTGAATTCGCGGGGGGGCCGAGGGACCCAGTACTTC. Translating gives CASSLNSRGGRGTQYF.

This clone has a handful of counts. The chain couples TRBV7-9 to TRBJ2-3; D may match TRBD1 or TRBD2 (6 bases each). From germline, CDR1 is SEHNR and CDR2 FQNEAQ (reference sequence). The CDR3 is 17 amino acids. V gave up 1 base and J gave up 2 bases, with 16 bases separating them. The CDR3 sequence is CASSLGVGGPATDTQYF. The CDR3 DNA follows: TGTGCCAGCAGCTTAGGGGTGGGGGGCCCAGCCACAGATACGCAGTATTTT.

This chain uses TRBV7-9 with TRBJ2-1; D may correspond to TRBD1 or TRBD2 (5 bases each). The CDR3 sequence is 15 residues long. The germline CDR1 and CDR2 sequences are SEHNR and FQNEAQ (reference sequence). The ends were cut back, 5 bases at V and 4 bases at J, with 15 bases in the middle. The CDR3 DNA sequence: TGTGCCAGCAGCCCCGTAAGAGGGGTATACAATGAGCAGTTCTTC. Translated, it gives CASSPVRGVYNEQFF. The full variable domain, in which reference TRBV7-9 and TRBJ2-1 provide the parts outside the CDR3, is DTGVSQNPRHKITKRGQNVTFRCDPISEHNRLYWYRQTLGQGPEFLTYFQNEAQLEKSRLLSDRFSAERPKGSFSTLEIQRTEQGDSAMYLCASSPVRGVYNEQFFGPGTRLTVL.

This chain connects TRBV5-1 to TRBJ1-3, with 8 nucleotides matching TRBD1. With V trimmed by 4 bases and J by 3 bases, 6 bases remained unmatched. Germline V lookup: CDR1 SGHRS, CDR2 YFSETQ. This CDR3 comprises 15 residues. In nucleotides, the CDR3 is TGCGCCAGCAGCCCTGACAGGGGAGGTGGAAACACCATATATTTT. Its translation is CASSPDRGGGNTIYF.

This chain uses TRBV5-1 with TRBJ2-5; unclear D gene. From germline, CDR1 is SGHRS and CDR2 YFSETQ. The CDR3 is made up of 13 amino acids. V was clipped by 2 bases and J by 5 bases, with 10 bases between them. CDR3 protein: CASSFRLGETQYF. CDR3 nucleotides: TGCGCCAGCAGCTTCCGCCTCGGGGAGACCCAGTACTTC.